This T cell receptor (beta chain) came from a study of beta chain features in type 1 diabetes. Sequencing targeted expressed TCRB transcripts, as all isolated RNA had been reverse transcribed. TCRdb keeps only in-frame clones here, not all; method: immunoSEQ multiplex PCR. The table lists 680,000 or so clones, about 14% of them singletons. Concerning this clone: Its antigen is as yet unknown.

Overall study results and limits: In cDNA sequencing, cells with high TCR expression could be over-represented.

The TCR sequence derives from a man between 18 and 29 years old in good health. Sequenced material: naive CD4+ T cells from blood.

CDR3 bases: TGCAGCGTTGGAGCCCGCGGATCCCCTAACTACGAGCAGTACTTC. It is translated as CSVGARGSPNYEQYF. The chain joins TRBV29-1 to TRBJ2-7; the D is unclear. Trimming removed 4 bases from V and 3 bases from J, with 19 bases in between. CDR1 is SQVTM and CDR2 is ANQGSEA in the germline V gene. This CDR3 is built from 15 residues.